In this sample, the clone carrying this T cell receptor (beta chain) turned up a few times. Antigen: not known. This record belongs to a study of T-cell memory formation after mild COVID-19. Study at large: Clusters of TCRs were largely donor specific.

TCRdb reprocessed the 5' RACE reads via MiXCR and lists one record per CDR3 protein. The sample has about 180,000 distinct CDR3 sequences, less than 20% seen once. Broader study findings: From day 15 to 85, contracting clones were balanced between CD4 and CD8, whereas later expanders leaned toward CD4+. Mainly in CM and EM were contracting CD4+ clones; CD8+ were in EMRA.

CDR1 and CDR2 from the germline V gene are MGHRA and YSYEKL. This CDR3 is built from 15 residues. V was shortened by 0 bases and J by 2 bases, with 8 bases between the two germline ends. V usage is TRBV4-1 and J usage is TRBJ2-1; D unresolved. Sequencing was performed on PBMCs or a T cell subset sorted from them (not recorded which). This clonotype was sampled from a man aged 18 to 30 who had mild COVID-19 (a few samples of this study predate the infection). Cell type and time point are not known. CDR3 DNA: TGCGCCAGCAGCCAAGATTTAACAGCCTACAATGAGCAGTTCTTC. The encoded protein is CASSQDLTAYNEQFF.